A single T cell receptor (beta chain) is shown here with its context. The table lists this clone with a few counts. Its recognized antigen is unknown. No per-base quality is available; no much larger clone lies one base away. This sample was taken from a study of cytomegalovirus exposure and HLA in healthy donors (dated by TCRdb to about 2017). For the study in its entirety: An earlier analysis of approximately 640 of the donors reported approximately 290 Gb of sequence data and some 120 million unique TCR beta sequences from about 179 million T cells. To study patterns of TCR occurrence, a later analysis re-analyzed previously published TCR beta repertoires from 600 to 750 donors and added high-resolution HLA genotyping. On average, roughly 250,000 unique TCR beta nucleotide sequences were sequenced per donor among fewer than 500 genotyped donors of the cohort, with roughly 20% of those sequences being non-productive. The study used immunosequencing to profile the T cell repertoires of approximately 650 subjects and linked those repertoires to cytomegalovirus serostatus. In a later genetic analysis, genome-wide SNP genotypes for about 65% of the 666 donors were used, and that subset was treated as a discovery cohort. Every repertoire in the discovery cohort had been generated on one and the same sequencing platform. The number of typed donors differed by locus: about 629-630 for A, B, C, DRB1 and DQB1; 522 for DQA1; approximately 600 for DPA1; and about 450 for DPB1. The genetic ancestry cluster associated with self-reported Caucasian donors included about four fifths of the 300 to 450 genotyped donors. To predict cytomegalovirus infection status, the study brought together high-throughput TCR immunosequencing, statistical association of individual TCRs with disease status, and machine learning. About 5 DR-DQ haplotypes were handled as single units for association and clustering, since linkage in the cohort was strong. Rather than drawing on any new phenotypic data, the later analysis identified candidate immune exposures from TCR beta sequences and the way those sequences occurred across donors. Besides the first cohort of roughly 660 subjects, a separate validation cohort made up of over 95 different subjects was used. Donor age, sex, ethnicity and CMV serostatus were collected together with the repertoire data. HLA typing included class I and class II loci at four-digit resolution. An early release that covered about 600 HLA-typed donors contained about 300 gigabases of sequencing data and tens of millions of unique TCR sequences. An earlier analysis of 500 to 650 of the donors applied high-throughput TCR beta sequencing to assess whether each TCR beta V gene segment acted as functional or pseudogenic. The aim of the study was to test whether cataloging public T cell receptors could identify signatures of past pathogen exposure.

The cohort comprised some 730 healthy bone marrow donors. Cohort members were all nominally healthy when sampled, although unrecorded immune exposures were likely present. The donor tested CMV seronegative, placing the donor among the 352 seronegative members of the cohort. Every donor gave a peripheral blood sample, and the peripheral blood mononuclear cells from that sample were used for TCR beta sequencing. Genomic DNA extraction from the blood cell samples was performed with the Qiagen DNeasy Blood Extraction Kit. The method was the immunoSEQ multiplex PCR assay. For the multiplex PCR, a mixture combining 60 forward primers for TCR Vbeta segments and 13 reverse primers for TCR Jbeta segments was used. A multiplex PCR assay on genomic DNA amplified the CDR3 region of rearranged TCR beta genes. On the Illumina HiSeq System, the amplified TCR beta libraries were sequenced as 87-base-pair reads. Per the original workflow: In a later analysis, tens of millions of unique TCR beta chains were counted across the 500 to 700 repertoires, and approximately 9.9 million of these chains were shared by at least two donors. To remove PCR and sequencing errors, raw reads were error-corrected and collapsed into unique sequences using a nearest-neighbor algorithm that merged closely related sequences. To assign V, D and J gene segments, CDR3 sequences were aligned to IMGT reference sequences. Each retained sequence needed at least a six-nucleotide match to both a V gene segment and a J gene segment. A rearrangement was called productive if the CDR3 had no stop codons and remained in frame with V and J, and every other rearrangement was called non-productive. Following IMGT convention, CDR3 was defined as the stretch from the second conserved V-encoded cysteine to the conserved J-encoded phenylalanine. The earlier analysis of fewer than 750 of the donors excluded sequences that lacked an unambiguous match to a single V gene segment. An earlier analysis of a few hundred of the donors called V segments functional above 56.7% productive rearrangements and segregating when the between-donor standard deviation exceeded 5%. A statistical classification framework was developed to diagnose cytomegalovirus status using the catalog of TCR beta chain sequences. In a later analysis, V and J genes were assigned by comparing TCR nucleotide sequences against IMGT/GENE-DB human TR gene sequences. Using the TCRdist pipeline, a later analysis assigned CDR3 sequences along with most-parsimonious VDJ recombination scenarios. In a later analysis, every TCR beta chain was defined by the combination of its CDR3 amino acid sequence and its V-gene family, and reads without a unique V-gene family were dropped. To address suspected cross-contamination and a sequencing artifact, a later analysis removed 592 highly shared, low-generation-probability nucleotide sequences. In a later analysis, a clonal expansion index was calculated for each public chain from normalized within-repertoire ranks of inferred template counts. A later analysis computed generation probabilities with a VDJ recombination model fitted to out-of-frame rearrangements, and checked the results against IGoR. In a later analysis, TCR-TCR, TCR-HLA and TCR-CMV co-occurrence was scored with hypergeometric tests, and a repertoire-size bias correction was applied to TCR pairs. In a later analysis, false discovery rates were estimated by permuting HLA or CMV assignments 20 times. In a later analysis, co-occurring TCRs were grouped using DBSCAN, and TCRdist sequence similarity was added for clustering within HLA-allele-positive subsets. Co-occurrence clustering excluded repertoires with fewer than 30,000 or more than 120,000 public chains, plus five with anomalous nucleotide sharing. TCRdb retrieved this table from immuneACCESS and kept in-frame rearrangements only. Not all clones are present; in checked studies, unresolved V genes account for under half, and no reason is known for the remainder. The DNA was the basis for D and trimming; V, J and clone size are from that table. Here the sample has approximately 140,000 clones; around 73% occur a single time. The ten largest account for about 1.7% of the sample.

From a lookup of the germline V gene (reference sequence), CDR1 and CDR2 are GTSNPN and SVGIG. The V and J ends are trimmed by 5 bases and 5 bases, leaving 15 bases between them. The CDR3 sequence holds 13 residues, the cysteine and phenylalanine included. Only CDR3 DNA is held: 39 bases, read in frame from base 1. The full study reports these points: In vitro tests confirmed that a few of the cytomegalovirus-associated TCR beta chains recognize cytomegalovirus antigens. In a later analysis, the rate of TCR association differed among HLA loci, with DRB1 alleles having the most associated TCRs and HLA-C alleles having the fewest. When HLA alleles, especially DR and DQ, strongly co-occurred, attributing TCR associations to individual alleles was difficult. The only immune exposure information available for the cohort was CMV serostatus. Several of the top co-occurrence clusters appeared to be linked to parvovirus B19, influenza, CMV and Epstein-Barr virus, according to a later analysis. Presence/absence analyses assumed roughly uniform sequencing depth across donors, an assumption that may not hold. In a later analysis, HLA-associated TCR beta chains showed more clonal expansion and lower generation probabilities than non-associated chains that were equally common. A later genetic analysis reported fewer N-insertions in productive TCRs among donors in an Asian-associated ancestry cluster than the roughly 700-donor mean. A cluster of highly shared sequence variants was judged likely to represent a technical artifact of the sequencing pipeline. Because some donors lacked HLA typing at each locus, the association tests relied only on the typed subset. Across donors, most TCR sequences were observed very rarely, whereas some public TCRs were present in many individuals. The 87-base-pair reads could not distinguish some IMGT-functional V segments, including TRBV6-2 and TRBV6-3, so those segments were excluded. In this cohort, only TCR beta chains were sequenced, and detectable features were limited by the absence of alpha or paired-chain data. In an earlier analysis of fewer than 750 of the donors, most TCR beta V segments were observed in productive rearrangements about 90% or about 30% of the time, broadly matching IMGT annotations. Cytomegalovirus status was reported to be diagnosed by the classifier with high specificity and sensitivity in both the original and validation cohorts. Because counts were too low, more than 15 rarely observed V segments, including chromosome 9 orphons, were excluded from the earlier analysis of 500 to 700 of the donors. In a later analysis, most CMV-associated TCR beta chains were found to appear HLA-restricted, with HLA associations seemingly driven largely by CMV exposure. Linkage disequilibrium might explain the correlated functional status among segregating V segments, but an unknown experimental factor could not be excluded. V-gene and J-gene trimming of TCR beta chains was associated with a missense DCLRE1C variant in a later genetic analysis, and the association was replicated in an independent cohort. The authors suggested that the approach could potentially be extended to other disease states and immunological phenotypes. A total of 150 to 200 TCR beta chains were listed by the study as associated with cytomegalovirus. A further reported finding was that TCR beta sequences accurately predicted the HLA-A and HLA-B alleles for most subjects in the first cohort. Specific HLA alleles were associated with about 17,000 TCR beta sequences at a false discovery rate of 0.05 in a later analysis.

The chain was built from TRBV30 and TRBJ2-5, and perhaps TRBD2 as D gene, on 6 matching bases. Sequencing used PBMCs. The TCR comes from a female donor in good health and CMV-seronegative. The nucleotide sequence is given as TGTGCCTGGTTGGAGATTGGAGGGGAGACCCAGTACTTC. The encoded protein is CAWLEIGGETQYF. Extended through the reference TRBV30 and TRBJ2-5 proteins, this CDR3 yields the full variable domain: SQTIHQWPATLVQPVGSPLSLECTVEGTSNPNLYWYRQAAGRGLQLLFYSVGIGQISSEVPQNLSASRPQDRQFILSSKKLLLSDSGFYLCAWLEIGGETQYFGPGTRLLVL.